The rows below give T cell receptor beta chains drawn from one sample of a study of beta chain features in type 1 diabetes. The repertoire was sequenced with immunoSEQ multiplex PCR; TCRdb's copy has only in-frame clones and lacks some. The sample has under 300,000 clones, approximately 14% seen once. The sample consisted of naive CD4+ T cells from blood. All receptors derive from a man aged 25-45 years with type 1 diabetes. Both conserved end residues are part of each CDR3. The D gene is left open where the match is weak. For some rows the clone size is stated as once, few or many, or as a class when expanded; others skip it.

d_call: NA
v_call: TRBV5-1
j_call: TRBJ2-2
clone_size: NA
cdr3_aa: CASSLDAGVDTGELFF
cdr3_nt: TGCGCCAGCAGCTTGGATGCCGGGGTTGACACCGGGGAGCTGTTTTTT

d_call: TRBD2
v_call: TRBV25-1
j_call: TRBJ2-1
clone_size: few
cdr3_aa: CASSDANPGLAGRDEQFF
cdr3_nt: TGTGCCAGCAGTGACGCGAATCCTGGACTAGCGGGGAGGGATGAGCAGTTCTTC

d_call: TRBD1
v_call: TRBV19
j_call: TRBJ2-5
clone_size: NA
cdr3_aa: CASSPGQQQETQYF
cdr3_nt: TGTGCCAGTAGTCCGGGACAGCAACAAGAGACCCAGTACTTC

d_call: TRBD1
v_call: TRBV7-9
j_call: TRBJ2-1
clone_size: few
cdr3_aa: CASSQQGESSNEQFF
cdr3_nt: TGTGCCAGCAGCCAGCAGGGGGAATCCTCCAATGAGCAGTTCTTC

d_call: TRBD2
v_call: TRBV4-1
j_call: TRBJ2-3
clone_size: NA
cdr3_aa: CASSRSLAGVNLTDTQYF
cdr3_nt: TGCGCCAGCAGCCGGAGCCTAGCGGGGGTGAACCTCACAGATACGCAGTATTTT

d_call: TRBD2
v_call: TRBV6-1
j_call: TRBJ2-7
clone_size: NA
cdr3_aa: CASSDGTSGSYEQYF
cdr3_nt: TGTGCCAGCAGTGATGGGACTAGCGGAAGCTACGAGCAGTACTTC

d_call: NA
v_call: TRBV29-1
j_call: TRBJ1-1
clone_size: few
cdr3_aa: CSVTGLTEAFF
cdr3_nt: TGCAGCGTTACAGGGTTGACTGAAGCTTTCTTT

d_call: TRBD1
v_call: TRBV30
j_call: TRBJ1-4
clone_size: NA
cdr3_aa: CAWGGRGVGTGRTSTNEKLFF
cdr3_nt: TGTGCCTGGGGTGGGAGAGGAGTTGGGACAGGGCGAACCTCAACTAATGAAAAACTGTTTTTT

d_call: NA
v_call: TRBV29-1
j_call: TRBJ1-1
clone_size: NA
cdr3_aa: CSVEQGWAEAFF
cdr3_nt: TGCAGCGTTGAGCAGGGATGGGCTGAAGCTTTCTTT

d_call: TRBD2
v_call: TRBV4-2
j_call: TRBJ2-1
clone_size: few
cdr3_aa: CASSQAGTSGRREQFF
cdr3_nt: TGTGCCAGCAGCCAGGCCGGGACTAGCGGGAGGAGAGAGCAGTTCTTC

d_call: TRBD1
v_call: TRBV15
j_call: TRBJ1-2
clone_size: NA
cdr3_aa: CATSRDNRGPDGYTF
cdr3_nt: TGTGCCACCAGCAGAGATAACAGGGGTCCGGATGGCTACACCTTC

d_call: NA
v_call: TRBV18
j_call: TRBJ2-7
clone_size: NA
cdr3_aa: CASSPDSSSYEQYF
cdr3_nt: TGTGCCAGCTCACCGGACAGTAGCTCCTACGAGCAGTACTTC

d_call: NA
v_call: TRBV5-1
j_call: TRBJ1-1
clone_size: once
cdr3_aa: CASSLEAVANTEAFF
cdr3_nt: TGCGCCAGCAGCTTGGAGGCGGTTGCGAACACTGAAGCTTTCTTT

d_call: TRBD2
v_call: TRBV5-1
j_call: TRBJ2-1
clone_size: few
cdr3_aa: CASSAGRASGVNEQFF
cdr3_nt: TGCGCCAGCAGCGCGGGCCGGGCTAGCGGAGTCAATGAGCAGTTCTTC

d_call: NA
v_call: TRBV6-1
j_call: TRBJ2-2
clone_size: few
cdr3_aa: CASRIQGLLTGELFF
cdr3_nt: TGTGCCAGCAGAATCCAGGGACTCCTAACCGGGGAGCTGTTTTTT

d_call: NA
v_call: TRBV4-1
j_call: TRBJ2-3
clone_size: few
cdr3_aa: CASSPSGLSTDTQYF
cdr3_nt: TGCGCCAGCAGCCCTTCCGGACTGAGTACAGATACGCAGTATTTT

d_call: NA
v_call: TRBV15
j_call: TRBJ2-3
clone_size: few
cdr3_aa: CATSRARAGTDTQYF
cdr3_nt: TGTGCCACCAGCAGGGCCCGTGCAGGGACAGATACGCAGTATTTT

d_call: NA
v_call: TRBV30
j_call: TRBJ2-2
clone_size: few
cdr3_aa: CAWRLTGSIGELFF
cdr3_nt: TGTGCCTGGAGGCTGACAGGTTCCATCGGGGAGCTGTTTTTT

d_call: TRBD2
v_call: TRBV5-1
j_call: TRBJ2-7
clone_size: NA
cdr3_aa: CASRPDRSGVSYEQYF
cdr3_nt: TGCGCCAGCAGACCGGACCGAAGCGGGGTCTCCTACGAGCAGTACTTC

d_call: NA
v_call: TRBV27
j_call: TRBJ2-7
clone_size: NA
cdr3_aa: CASSSSSGMGSYEQYF
cdr3_nt: TGTGCCAGCAGTTCCTCTTCGGGGATGGGCTCCTACGAGCAGTACTTC

d_call: NA
v_call: TRBV28
j_call: TRBJ2-1
clone_size: few
cdr3_aa: CASSSTAGIDNEQFF
cdr3_nt: TGTGCCAGCAGTTCAACGGCAGGGATCGACAATGAGCAGTTCTTC

d_call: TRBD2
v_call: TRBV2
j_call: TRBJ2-2
clone_size: few
cdr3_aa: CASRGGLAGVTGELFF
cdr3_nt: TGTGCCAGCAGGGGAGGACTAGCCGGGGTCACCGGGGAGCTGTTTTTT

d_call: TRBD1
v_call: TRBV30
j_call: TRBJ1-2
clone_size: NA
cdr3_aa: CACPTGANYGYTF
cdr3_nt: TGTGCCTGTCCGACAGGGGCTAACTATGGCTACACCTTC

d_call: NA
v_call: TRBV18
j_call: TRBJ2-5
clone_size: few
cdr3_aa: CASSRQKETQYF
cdr3_nt: TGTGCCAGCTCACGCCAGAAAGAGACCCAGTACTTC

d_call: TRBD2
v_call: TRBV5-1
j_call: TRBJ2-7
clone_size: NA
cdr3_aa: CASSSGGYEQYF
cdr3_nt: TGCGCCAGCAGTTCGGGAGGGTACGAGCAGTACTTC

d_call: NA
v_call: TRBV7-9
j_call: TRBJ2-5
clone_size: NA
cdr3_aa: CASSTRLETQYF
cdr3_nt: TGTGCCAGCAGCACCCGACTGGAGACCCAGTACTTC

d_call: NA
v_call: TRBV2
j_call: TRBJ2-5
clone_size: NA
cdr3_aa: CASSEGARETQYF
cdr3_nt: TGTGCCAGCAGTGAAGGAGCGAGGGAGACCCAGTACTTC

d_call: NA
v_call: TRBV30
j_call: TRBJ1-4
clone_size: NA
cdr3_aa: CAWSVRRTNEKLFF
cdr3_nt: TGTGCCTGGAGTGTACGGCGGACTAATGAAAAACTGTTTTTT

d_call: TRBD1
v_call: TRBV23-1
j_call: TRBJ1-5
clone_size: NA
cdr3_aa: CASSPISTGGENQPQHF
cdr3_nt: TGCGCCAGCAGTCCAATATCGACAGGGGGCGAGAATCAGCCCCAGCATTTT

d_call: TRBD1
v_call: TRBV4-1
j_call: TRBJ1-5
clone_size: few
cdr3_aa: CASSQRQGANQPQHF
cdr3_nt: TGCGCCAGCAGCCAACGACAGGGGGCTAATCAGCCCCAGCATTTT

d_call: TRBD1
v_call: TRBV2
j_call: TRBJ2-7
clone_size: few
cdr3_aa: CASSEGTGGSYEQYF
cdr3_nt: TGTGCCAGCAGTGAAGGGACAGGGGGCTCCTACGAGCAGTACTTC

d_call: NA
v_call: TRBV7-8
j_call: TRBJ2-5
clone_size: few
cdr3_aa: CASSFRFQETQYF
cdr3_nt: TGTGCCAGCAGCTTCCGTTTCCAAGAGACCCAGTACTTC

d_call: NA
v_call: TRBV5-4
j_call: TRBJ1-2
clone_size: NA
cdr3_aa: CASSLAAQGVYGYTF
cdr3_nt: TGTGCCAGCAGCTTGGCGGCACAGGGCGTCTATGGCTACACCTTC